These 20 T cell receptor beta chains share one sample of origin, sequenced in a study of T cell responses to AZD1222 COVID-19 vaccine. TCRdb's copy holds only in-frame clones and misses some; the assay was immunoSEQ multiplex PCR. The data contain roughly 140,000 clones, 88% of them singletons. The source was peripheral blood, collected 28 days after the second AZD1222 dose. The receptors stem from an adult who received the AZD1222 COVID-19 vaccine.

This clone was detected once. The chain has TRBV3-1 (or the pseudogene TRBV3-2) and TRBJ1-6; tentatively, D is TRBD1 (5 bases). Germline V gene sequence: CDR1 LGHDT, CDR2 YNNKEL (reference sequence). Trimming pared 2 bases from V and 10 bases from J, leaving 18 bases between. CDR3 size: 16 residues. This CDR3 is CASSQSRDAGFSPLHF. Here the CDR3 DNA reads TGTGCCAGCAGCCAATCGCGGGACGCCGGGTTCTCACCCCTCCACTTT.

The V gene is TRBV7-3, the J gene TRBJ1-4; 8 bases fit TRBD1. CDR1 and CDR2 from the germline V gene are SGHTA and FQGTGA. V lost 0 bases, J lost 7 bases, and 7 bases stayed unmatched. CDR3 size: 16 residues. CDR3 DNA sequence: TGTGCCAGCAGCTTAACGGGGGGACAGGCCGGTGAAAAACTGTTTTTT. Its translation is CASSLTGGQAGEKLFF.

The CDR3 DNA sequence: TGTGCCAGCAGTCCCCGGGGGGAGGGGAGGTATTTT. This encodes CASSPRGEGRYF. The chain carries TRBV12-3 or TRBV12-4 and TRBJ2-3, with 7 bases lining up with TRBD2. The J segment lost 14 bases and the V segment lost 5 bases, leaving 10 bases of the junction unmatched. This CDR3 is 12 amino acids long.

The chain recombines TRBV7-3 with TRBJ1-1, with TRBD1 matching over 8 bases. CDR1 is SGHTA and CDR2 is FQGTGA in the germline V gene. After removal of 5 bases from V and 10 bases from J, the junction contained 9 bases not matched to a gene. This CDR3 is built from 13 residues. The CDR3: CASSPHQGAGAFF. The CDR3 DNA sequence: TGTGCCAGCAGCCCCCACCAGGGGGCGGGAGCTTTCTTT.

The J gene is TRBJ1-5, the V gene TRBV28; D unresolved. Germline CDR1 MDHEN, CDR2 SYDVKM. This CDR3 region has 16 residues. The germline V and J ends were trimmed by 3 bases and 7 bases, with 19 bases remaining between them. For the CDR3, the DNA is TGTGCCAGCAGTTTTAGCGGTTCGGGCAGAAGGCAGCCCCAGCATTTT. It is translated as CASSFSGSGRRQPQHF. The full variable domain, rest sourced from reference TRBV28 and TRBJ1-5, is DVKVTQSSRYLVKRTGEKVFLECVQDMDHENMFWYRQDPGLGLRLIYFSYDVKMKEKGDIPEGYSVSREKKERFSLILESASTNQTSMYLCASSFSGSGRRQPQHFGDGTRLSIL.

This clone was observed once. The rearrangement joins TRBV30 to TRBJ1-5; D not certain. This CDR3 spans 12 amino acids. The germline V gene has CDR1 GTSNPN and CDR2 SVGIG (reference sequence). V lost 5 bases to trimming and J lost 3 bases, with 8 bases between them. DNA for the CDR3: TGTGCCTGGGGGAATTACAATCAGCCCCAGCATTTT. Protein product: CAWGNYNQPQHF.

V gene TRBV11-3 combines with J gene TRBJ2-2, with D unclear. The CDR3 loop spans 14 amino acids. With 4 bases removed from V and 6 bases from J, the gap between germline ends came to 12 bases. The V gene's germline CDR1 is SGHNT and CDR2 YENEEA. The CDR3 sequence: CASSSGPVAGELFF. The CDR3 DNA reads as TGTGCCAGCAGCTCGGGCCCTGTGGCCGGGGAGCTGTTTTTT.

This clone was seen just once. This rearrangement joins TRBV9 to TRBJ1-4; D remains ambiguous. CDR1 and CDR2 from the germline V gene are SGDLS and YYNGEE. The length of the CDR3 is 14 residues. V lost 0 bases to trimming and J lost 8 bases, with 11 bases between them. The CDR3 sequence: CASSVGRLGEKLFF. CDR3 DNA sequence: TGTGCCAGCAGCGTAGGCCGCCTGGGCGAAAAACTGTTTTTT.

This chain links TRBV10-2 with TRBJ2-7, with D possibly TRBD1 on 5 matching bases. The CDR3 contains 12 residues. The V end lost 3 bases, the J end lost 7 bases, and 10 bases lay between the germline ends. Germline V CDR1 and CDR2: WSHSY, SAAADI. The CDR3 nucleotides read TGCGCCAGCAGTGACGGAGCAGGGGAGCAGTACTTC. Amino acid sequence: CASSDGAGEQYF.

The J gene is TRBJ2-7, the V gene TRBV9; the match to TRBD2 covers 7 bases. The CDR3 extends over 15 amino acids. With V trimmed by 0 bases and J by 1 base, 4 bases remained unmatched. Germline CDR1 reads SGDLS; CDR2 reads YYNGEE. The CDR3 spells CASSVGAGVSYEQYF. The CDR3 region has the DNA TGTGCCAGCAGCGTAGGGGCGGGAGTATCCTACGAGCAGTACTTC.

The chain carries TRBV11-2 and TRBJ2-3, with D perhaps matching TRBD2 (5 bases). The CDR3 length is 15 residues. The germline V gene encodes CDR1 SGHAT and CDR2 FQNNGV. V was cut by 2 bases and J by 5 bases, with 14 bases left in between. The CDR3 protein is CASSLKSPGGDTQYF. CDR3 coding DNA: TGTGCCAGCAGCTTAAAGAGCCCAGGAGGAGATACGCAGTATTTT.

The CDR3 region is CASSPGTGNNQPQHF. In DNA form, the CDR3 reads TGTGCCAGCAGCCCCGGGACAGGGAACAATCAGCCCCAGCATTTT. The J gene is TRBJ1-5, the V gene TRBV6-5, with 9 nucleotides matching TRBD1. The trim removed 6 bases at V and 3 bases at J, leaving 6 bases unmatched. The germline V gene encodes CDR1 MNHEY and CDR2 SVGAGI. The CDR3 covers 15 residues.

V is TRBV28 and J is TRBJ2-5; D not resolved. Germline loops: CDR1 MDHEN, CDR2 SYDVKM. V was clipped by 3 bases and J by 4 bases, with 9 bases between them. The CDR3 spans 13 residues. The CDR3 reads CASSFLDGETQYF. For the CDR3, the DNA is TGTGCCAGCAGTTTTTTGGATGGAGAGACCCAGTACTTC.

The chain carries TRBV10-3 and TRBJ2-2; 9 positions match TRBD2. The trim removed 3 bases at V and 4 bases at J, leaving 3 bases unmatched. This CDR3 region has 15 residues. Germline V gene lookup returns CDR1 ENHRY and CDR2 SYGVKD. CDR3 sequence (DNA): TGTGCCATCAGTGAAAGTAGCGGGAGCACCGGGGAGCTGTTTTTT. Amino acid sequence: CAISESSGSTGELFF.

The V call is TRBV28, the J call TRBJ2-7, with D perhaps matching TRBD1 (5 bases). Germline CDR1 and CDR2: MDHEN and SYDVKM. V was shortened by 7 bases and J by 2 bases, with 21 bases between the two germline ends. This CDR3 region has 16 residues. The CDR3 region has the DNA TGTGCCAGCACCAGTCGACAGACGTACGGCGCCTACGAGCAGTACTTC. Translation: CASTSRQTYGAYEQYF.

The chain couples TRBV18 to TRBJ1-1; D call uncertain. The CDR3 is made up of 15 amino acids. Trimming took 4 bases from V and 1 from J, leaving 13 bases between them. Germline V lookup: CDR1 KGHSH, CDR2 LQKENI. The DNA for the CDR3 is TGTGCCAGCTCACGGTGGCAGACCGAGAACACTGAAGCTTTCTTT. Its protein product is CASSRWQTENTEAFF.

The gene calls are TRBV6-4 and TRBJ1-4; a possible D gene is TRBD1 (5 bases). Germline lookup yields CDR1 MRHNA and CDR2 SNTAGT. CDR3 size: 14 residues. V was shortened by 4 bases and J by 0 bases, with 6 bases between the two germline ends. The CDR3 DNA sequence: TGTGCCAGCAGTGCGACAGCAACTAATGAAAAACTGTTTTTT. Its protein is CASSATATNEKLFF.

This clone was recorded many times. CDR3 sequence reads: CASTESEINEQFF. The CDR3 DNA sequence: TGTGCCAGCACGGAATCCGAAATCAATGAGCAGTTCTTC. The chain links TRBV2 to TRBJ2-1; no reliable D call. Per the germline V gene, CDR1 is SNHLY and CDR2 is FYNNEI. This CDR3 spans 13 amino acids. Deletions cut 7 bases from V and 6 bases from J, with 13 bases between. Looking up the rest from reference TRBV2 and TRBJ2-1 gives the full variable domain: EPEVTQTPSHQVTQMGQEVILRCVPISNHLYFYWYRQILGQKVEFLVSFYNNEISEKSEIFDDQFSVERPDGSNFTLKIRSTKLEDSAMYFCASTESEINEQFFGPGTRLTVL.

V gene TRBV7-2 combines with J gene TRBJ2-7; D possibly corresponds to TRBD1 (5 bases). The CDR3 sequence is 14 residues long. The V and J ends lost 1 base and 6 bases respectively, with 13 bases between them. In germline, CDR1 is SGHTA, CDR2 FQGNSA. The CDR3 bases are TGTGCCAGCAGCTTAGAGTGGCAGGGTGGCGAGCAGTACTTC. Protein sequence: CASSLEWQGGEQYF.

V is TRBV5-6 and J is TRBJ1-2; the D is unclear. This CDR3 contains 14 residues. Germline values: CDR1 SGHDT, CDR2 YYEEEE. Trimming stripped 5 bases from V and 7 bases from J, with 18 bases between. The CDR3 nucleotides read TGTGCCAGCAGTTTTGCCCGTGGAGGTGGTGGCTACACCTTC. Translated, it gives CASSFARGGGGYTF.